Given below is one TCR beta chain in context. Its matching antigen is unknown. This entry comes from a study of identical twins. Overall study findings and caveats: Out-of-frame beta sequences exhibited a weaker degree of excess twin sharing. Zero-insertion findings could be partly confounded by invariant cells (MAIT and iNKT cells). In cord blood, abundant beta clonotypes had fewer insertions; memory showed no trend.

TCRdb re-derived calls from the 5' RACE reads in MiXCR, one entry per CDR3 protein. Altogether 310,000 or so distinct CDR3 sequences are present, about 8% being singletons, with the ten largest covering roughly 2.1%. The CDR3 covers 13 residues. The germline V gene encodes CDR1 SGHDT and CDR2 YYEEEE. V lost 1 base, J lost 6 bases, and 10 bases lay in between. These data were likewise used in another study, on yellow fever vaccine responses in identical twins.

The receptor comes from a woman aged 18-29 years in good health. Sequenced: memory (CD45RO+) T cells sorted from blood. The chain joins TRBV5-6 to TRBJ1-1, with D hard to call. CDR3 DNA: TGTGCCAGCAGCTTGTTTGGGAAAGCTGAAGCTTTCTTT. It is translated as CASSLFGKAEAFF.